This TCR beta chain was identified in a study of blood T cell repertoires in COVID-19. The assay was immunoSEQ multiplex PCR, and TCRdb's table has in-frame clones only and misses some. Seen here are around 220,000 clones, roughly 80% observed once, and the top ten hold 4.5% to 6%. The specimen was peripheral blood. The origin of this receptor is an elderly woman with active or convalescent COVID-19.

For the CDR3, the DNA is TGTGCCAGCAGCGACCGCTACAGGGCCGGTGGAGAGCAGTACTTC. It specifies CASSDRYRAGGEQYF. The gene calls are TRBV7-9 and TRBJ2-7; TRBD1 is a possible D gene (6 bases). The V end was cut by 5 bases, the J end by 7 bases, with 21 bases between. The CDR3 totals 15 residues. Per the germline V gene, CDR1 is SEHNR and CDR2 is FQNEAQ (reference sequence).